Listed below are T cell receptor beta chains from one sample, sequenced in a study of CD8+ T cells in alopecia areata. Method: immunoSEQ multiplex PCR; TCRdb's copy keeps in-frame clones and lacks some. The table lists under 200,000 clones, around 71% of them singletons. The sequences come from CD4+ T cells sorted from blood, collected at week 4, from a patient treated with tofacitinib. The receptors originated from a human donor with alopecia areata. The CDR3 runs from the conserved cysteine through the conserved F or W. The D gene is left open where the match is weak. Expanded clones get a size class; other rows say once, few or many, or leave the size out.

clone_size	d_call	v_call	j_call	cdr3_nt	cdr3_aa
few	TRBD2	TRBV19	TRBJ2-1	TGTGCCAGTAGTATCGGGGGGGCCTACAATGAGCAGTTCTTC	CASSIGGAYNEQFF
.	.	TRBV30	TRBJ2-5	TGTGCCTGGAGTGGAGGCGTGGAGACCCAGTACTTC	CAWSGGVETQYF
few	TRBD2	TRBV6-5	TRBJ2-5	TGTGCCAGCACCGGGACTAGTGAGACCCAGTACTTC	CASTGTSETQYF
.	TRBD1	TRBV7-2	TRBJ1-2	TGTGCCAGCAGCCTTGGACAGGGCTATGGCTACACCTTC	CASSLGQGYGYTF
.	.	TRBV7-3	TRBJ2-1	TGTGCCAGCAGCTTAAACGGGGGAGATTACAATGAGCAGTTCTTC	CASSLNGGDYNEQFF
.	TRBD2	TRBV29-1	TRBJ2-1	TGCAGCGTTGATACAGGCGGGGGGCCGTACAATGAGCAGTTCTTC	CSVDTGGGPYNEQFF
.	.	TRBV11-2	TRBJ2-2	TGTGCCAGCAGCTTAGATAAGCGGCGGGCCCTGTGGACCGGGGAGCTGTTTTTT	CASSLDKRRALWTGELFF
few	.	TRBV7-9	TRBJ1-4	TGTGCCAGCAGCCAGTCACCAACTAATGAAAAACTGTTTTTT	CASSQSPTNEKLFF
.	.	TRBV30	TRBJ1-6	TGTGCCTGGAGTGGACAGAACAATTCACCCCTCCACTTT	CAWSGQNNSPLHF
.	.	TRBV30	TRBJ2-5	TGTGCCTGGAGTGGCCTCCCACGAGGGGAGACCCAGTACTTC	CAWSGLPRGETQYF
few	.	TRBV7-9	TRBJ1-1	TGTGCCAGCAGCAAGAACTCAGGGATGAACACTGAAGCTTTCTTT	CASSKNSGMNTEAFF
.	.	TRBV5-1	TRBJ2-3	TGCGCCAGCAGCACCCGGGTCAGCACAGATACGCAGTATTTT	CASSTRVSTDTQYF
.	.	TRBV7-3	TRBJ2-3	TGTGCCAGCAGCTTAGGAGGCAGTAGCTACACAGATACGCAGTATTTT	CASSLGGSSYTDTQYF
.	TRBD1	TRBV15	TRBJ2-7	TGTGCCACCAGCAGAGCGGGACAGGATTCCTACGAGCAGTACTTC	CATSRAGQDSYEQYF
.	.	TRBV4-1	TRBJ1-1	TGCGCCAGCAGCCGGATGCTCGGGGCAGGGTTGGGCACTGAAGCTTTCTTT	CASSRMLGAGLGTEAFF
.	.	TRBV9	TRBJ2-1	TGTGCCAGCAGCGTAGGAGCGGAGCATTACAATGAGCAGTTCTTC	CASSVGAEHYNEQFF
once	.	TRBV30	TRBJ2-3	TGTGCCTGGAGTTCAGGGGGGGGAGATACGCAGTATTTT	CAWSSGGGDTQYF
.	.	TRBV12-5	TRBJ2-3	TGTGCTAGTGGCCACTCCACAGATACGCAGTATTTT	CASGHSTDTQYF
few	.	TRBV28	TRBJ2-6	TGTGCCAGCAGTGGACCGAGGGACTCTGGGGCCAACGTCCTGACTTTC	CASSGPRDSGANVLTF